These T cell receptor beta chains were read from a single sample in a study of T cell repertoires in cytomegalovirus infection. For these receptors, no antigen is known. TCRdb re-analysed the reads in MiXCR, keeping a single row per CDR3 protein. The sample includes some 940,000 distinct CDR3 sequences, less than 35% of them seen just once. Sample: cultured CD8+ T cells from PBMCs, taken from culture after CMV antigen stimulation. Source of these receptors: a human donor in good health (CMV status not recorded). Some clones in this sample may be carry-over from other donors' samples. Both conserved end residues are part of each CDR3. A D gene is named only where the DNA matches it firmly. Not every row has a clone size; where given, it reads once, few, many or a size class.

v_call	d_call	j_call	cdr3_length	clone_size	cdr3_nt	cdr3_aa
TRBV27	TRBD2	TRBJ2-5	16	few	TGTGCCAGCAGCCCGGGGACTAGCGGAGACCAAGAGACCCAGTACTTC	CASSPGTSGDQETQYF
TRBV18	TRBD1	TRBJ2-1	15	once	TGTGCCAGCTCGGCCGGGACAGGTATCTACAATGAGCAGTTCTTC	CASSAGTGIYNEQFF
TRBV27	TRBD1	TRBJ1-6	16	.	TGTGCCAGCAGTTTGACAGGGAGGGCCTATAATTCACCCCTCCACTTT	CASSLTGRAYNSPLHF
TRBV6-1	.	TRBJ2-5	13	few	TGTGCCAGCAGTTGGGGGGTAGAAGAGACCCAGTACTTC	CASSWGVEETQYF
TRBV7-6	.	TRBJ2-7	14	few	TGTGCCAGCAGCCAGCCGACGCGGGACTACGAGCAGTACTTC	CASSQPTRDYEQYF
TRBV7-8	TRBD1	TRBJ2-7	15	many	TGTGCCAGCAGCGTTGGACAGGGGTCTTACTACGAGCAGTACTTC	CASSVGQGSYYEQYF
TRBV19	.	TRBJ1-6	14	.	TGTGCCAGTAGTATGACAGCCACCAATTCACCCCTCCACTTT	CASSMTATNSPLHF
TRBV27	TRBD1	TRBJ2-1	15	.	TGTGCCAGCAGTTTGTGGGGGACAGAAGGCGATGAGCAGTTCTTC	CASSLWGTEGDEQFF
TRBV24-1	.	TRBJ1-2	15	.	TGTGCCACCAGTGACTCCAGGGAGAATTTCGCTGGCTACACCTTC	CATSDSRENFAGYTF
TRBV7-8	TRBD2	TRBJ2-1	16	few	TGTGCCAGCAGCCGGGGGGGTGGATTTAAGGTGAATGAGCAGTTCTTC	CASSRGGGFKVNEQFF
TRBV20-1	TRBD1	TRBJ2-2	14	few	TGCAGTGCTACAAGACAGGGGACCCCCGGGGAGCTGTTTTTT	CSATRQGTPGELFF
TRBV4-1	.	TRBJ2-1	16	.	TGCGCCAGCAGCCTCCAAGGTGAGGGGGGGTACAATGAGCAGTTCTTC	CASSLQGEGGYNEQFF
TRBV12-3/TRBV12-4	TRBD1	TRBJ1-5	14	many	TGTGCCAGCACCTCGGACAGGGCGGATCAGCCCCAGCATTTT	CASTSDRADQPQHF
TRBV4-3	.	TRBJ2-1	15	once	TGCGCCAGCAGCCAAGAGGTCCGGGGGGCAAATGAGCAGTTCTTC	CASSQEVRGANEQFF
TRBV7-9	.	TRBJ2-1	17	.	TGTGCCAGCAGCTTACATGGGGGAGCGAGCTCCTACAATGAGCAGTTCTTC	CASSLHGGASSYNEQFF
TRBV6-6	.	TRBJ1-5	12	few	TGTGCCAGCAGGCCGGAAGGTCAGCCCCAGCATTTT	CASRPEGQPQHF
TRBV12-3/TRBV12-4	.	TRBJ1-1	18	once	TGTGCCAGCAGTTTATTGGGCCCGGGCAGGCGGCGGGGGACTGAAGCTTTCTTT	CASSLLGPGRRRGTEAFF
TRBV7-6	TRBD1	TRBJ1-1	15	.	TGTGGCAGCAGCTTCGATCCAGACAGGGCCACTGAAGCTTTCTTT	CGSSFDPDRATEAFF
TRBV4-2	.	TRBJ1-1	13	.	TGTGCCAGTGGGGCCCTGACAGTCGCAGAAGCTTTCTTT	CASGALTVAEAFF
TRBV15	.	TRBJ1-4	16	.	TGTGCCACCAGCAGAGGGGGGGACACCCGTAATGAAAAACTGTTTTTT	CATSRGGDTRNEKLFF
TRBV7-6	TRBD1	TRBJ2-5	15	.	TGTGCCAGCAGACATACCGCTGACAGGGGAGAGACCCAGTACTTC	CASRHTADRGETQYF
TRBV11-3	TRBD1	TRBJ2-2	20	.	TGTGCCAGCACCACCATGCCAGGACAGGGTCTCTTTTTGAACACCGGGGAGCTGTTTTTT	CASTTMPGQGLFLNTGELFF
TRBV19	.	TRBJ1-2	15	.	TGTGCCAGTAGTACCCTCGGGGGGACTAACTATGGCTACACCTTC	CASSTLGGTNYGYTF
TRBV5-1	TRBD1	TRBJ1-6	14	.	TGCGCCAGCAGCTCAGGGGGCGAGAATTCACCCCTCCACTTT	CASSSGGENSPLHF
TRBV6-6	.	TRBJ1-5	15	many	TGTGCCAGCAGTTACTCGAGCCAGAAATATCAGCCCCAGCATTTT	CASSYSSQKYQPQHF
TRBV12-3/TRBV12-4	.	TRBJ1-4	18	.	TGTGCCAGCAGTTTCGGGACCCCTACGACAGGCCCTAATGAAAAACTGTTTTTT	CASSFGTPTTGPNEKLFF
TRBV27	.	TRBJ1-2	13	few	TGTGCCAGCAGACCAGGCGCTAACCATGGCTACACCTTC	CASRPGANHGYTF
TRBV19	TRBD1	TRBJ1-1	17	.	TGTGCCAGCCGACTTAGACGAGGAGGGGACAGTGATCGTTTGTTGTTCTTT	CASRLRRGGDSDRLLFF
TRBV7-2	TRBD1	TRBJ2-2	15	.	TGTGCCAGCAGCCCTCGGGCAGGGGGAGACGGGGAGCTGTTTTTT	CASSPRAGGDGELFF
TRBV12-3/TRBV12-4	TRBD2	TRBJ2-2	17	.	TGTGCCAGCAGTTTCGAGGATCCAGCGGGGGGTGGCGGGGAGCTGTTTTTT	CASSFEDPAGGGGELFF
TRBV7-9	.	TRBJ1-4	13	.	TGTGCCAGCAGCTTAGAGCGAGCAGAAAAACTGTTTTTT	CASSLERAEKLFF
TRBV14	.	TRBJ1-1	14	.	TGTGCCAGCAGCCGGGCAGGGCTTGGGGTAAGAGCTTTCTTT	CASSRAGLGVRAFF
TRBV12-3/TRBV12-4	.	TRBJ1-2	13	few	TGTGCCACCTGGGAGAGGGCCTCCAGGGGCTACACCTTC	CATWERASRGYTF
TRBV7-9	TRBD2	TRBJ2-2	19	.	TGTGCCAGCAGCCTTCTCGTTCGACCGGGACTAGTTAACACCGGGGAGCTGTTTTTT	CASSLLVRPGLVNTGELFF
TRBV6-6	.	TRBJ2-2	14	.	TGTGCCAGCATCGGGGGCACCAAAACCGGGGAGCTGTTTTTT	CASIGGTKTGELFF
TRBV28	TRBD1	TRBJ1-3	19	many	TGTGCCAGCAGTACACTCCGACAGGGCCACTTTTACTCTGGAAACACCATATATTTT	CASSTLRQGHFYSGNTIYF
TRBV4-2	.	TRBJ2-1	16	.	TGTGCCAGCAGCCAGCTCCGGGACTTCTCCTACAATGAGCAGTTCTTC	CASSQLRDFSYNEQFF
TRBV7-9	.	TRBJ2-1	11	.	TGTGCCAGCAACGTGAGGGGCGAGCAGTTCTTC	CASNVRGEQFF
TRBV10-3	TRBD2	TRBJ2-1	16	.	TGTGCCATCAGTGCCCCGGAGGGACTAGCCGCAGCTGAGCAGTTCTTC	CAISAPEGLAAAEQFF
TRBV7-9	.	TRBJ1-2	12	few	TGTGCCAGCAGCTTGGACGGGGATGGCTACACCTTC	CASSLDGDGYTF
TRBV24-1	.	TRBJ2-1	13	.	TGTGCCACCAGTGATTCAACAGGGCATGAGCAGTTCTTC	CATSDSTGHEQFF
TRBV7-6	TRBD2	TRBJ2-3	16	many	TGTGCCAGCAGCTTAAGGGCGGGGGTTCCCGCAGATACGCAGTATTTT	CASSLRAGVPADTQYF